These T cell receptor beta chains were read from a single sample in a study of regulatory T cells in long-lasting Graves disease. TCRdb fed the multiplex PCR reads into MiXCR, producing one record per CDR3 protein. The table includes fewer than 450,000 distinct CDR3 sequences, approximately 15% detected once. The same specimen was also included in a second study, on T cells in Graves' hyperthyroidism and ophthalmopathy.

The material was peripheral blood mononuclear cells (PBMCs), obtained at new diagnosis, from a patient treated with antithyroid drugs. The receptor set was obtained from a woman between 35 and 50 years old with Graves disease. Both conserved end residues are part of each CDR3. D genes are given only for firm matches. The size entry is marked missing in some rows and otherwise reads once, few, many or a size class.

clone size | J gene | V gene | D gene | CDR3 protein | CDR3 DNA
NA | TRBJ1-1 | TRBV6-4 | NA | CARELVPGAEAFF | TGTGCCAGGGAGCTGGTCCCGGGCGCTGAAGCTTTCTTT
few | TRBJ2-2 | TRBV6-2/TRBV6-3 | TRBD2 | CASSYSHRTSGINTGELFF | TGTGCCAGCAGTTACTCCCACCGGACTAGCGGGATTAACACCGGGGAGCTGTTTTTT
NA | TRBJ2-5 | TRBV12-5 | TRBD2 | CASSGTDFMSQETQYF | TGTGCTAGTAGCGGGACGGATTTTATGTCACAAGAGACCCAGTACTTC
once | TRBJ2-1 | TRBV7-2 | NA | CASSSLQGRNEQFF | TGTGCCAGCAGCTCCTTACAGGGTAGGAATGAGCAGTTCTTC
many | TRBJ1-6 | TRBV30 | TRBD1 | CAWSEDRGNNSPLHF | TGTGCCTGGAGTGAAGACAGGGGGAATAATTCACCCCTCCACTTT
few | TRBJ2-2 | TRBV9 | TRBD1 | CASSLGNRGSGELFF | TGTGCCAGCAGCCTAGGGAACAGGGGTAGCGGGGAGCTGTTTTTT
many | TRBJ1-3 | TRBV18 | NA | CASSPSLGGGNTIYF | TGTGCCAGCTCACCAAGCCTGGGAGGTGGAAACACCATATATTTT
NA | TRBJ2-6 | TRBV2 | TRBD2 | CASSPGQLPGGTGANVLTF | TGTGCCAGCAGTCCCGGGCAGCTCCCGGGGGGGACTGGGGCCAACGTCCTGACTTTC
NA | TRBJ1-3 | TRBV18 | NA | CASSPGLRRGNTIYF | TGTGCCAGCTCACCAGGTCTAAGGAGGGGGAACACCATATATTTT
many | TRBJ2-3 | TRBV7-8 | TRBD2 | CASSLGVRTSGFTDTQYF | TGTGCCAGCAGCTTAGGAGTCAGGACTAGCGGCTTCACAGATACGCAGTATTTT
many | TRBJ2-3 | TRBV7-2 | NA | CASSPVGRGTDTQYF | TGTGCCAGCAGCCCCGTCGGTCGGGGCACAGATACGCAGTATTTT
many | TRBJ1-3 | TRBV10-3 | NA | CAISATSSGGDGNTIYF | TGTGCCATCAGTGCTACCTCATCGGGAGGGGACGGAAACACCATATATTTT
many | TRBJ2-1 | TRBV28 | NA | CASSPVGGRNNEQFF | TGTGCCAGCAGTCCCGTAGGGGGACGTAACAATGAGCAGTTCTTC
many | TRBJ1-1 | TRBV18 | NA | CASSPAGPAVNTEAFF | TGTGCCAGCTCACCAGCGGGGCCCGCGGTGAACACTGAAGCTTTCTTT
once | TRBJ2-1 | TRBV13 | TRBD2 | CASSWTSGSPSYNEQFF | TGTGCCAGCAGCTGGACTAGCGGAAGCCCATCCTACAATGAGCAGTTCTTC
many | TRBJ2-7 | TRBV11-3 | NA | CASSLDNEQYF | TGTGCCAGCAGCTTAGATAACGAGCAGTACTTC
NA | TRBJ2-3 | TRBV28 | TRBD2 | CASSWASGSYTQYF | TGTGCCAGCAGTTGGGCTAGCGGGAGTTATACGCAGTATTTT
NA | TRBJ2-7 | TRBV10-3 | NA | CAISEGVGADEQYF | TGTGCCATCAGTGAAGGAGTGGGAGCTGACGAGCAGTACTTC
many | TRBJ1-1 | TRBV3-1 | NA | CASRPRGHSLKGTTEAFF | TGTGCCAGCCGCCCCCGGGGACACTCTTTGAAGGGAACGACTGAAGCTTTCTTT
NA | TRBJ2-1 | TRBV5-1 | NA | CASSFHQPNNEQFF | TGCGCCAGCAGCTTTCATCAACCTAACAATGAGCAGTTCTTC
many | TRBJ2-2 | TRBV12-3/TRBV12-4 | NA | CASSTNRELNTGELFF | TGTGCCAGCAGTACAAACAGGGAGCTGAACACCGGTGAGCTGTTTTTT
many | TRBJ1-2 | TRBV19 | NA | CASSIGRTYGYTF | TGTGCCAGTAGTATCGGAAGGACCTATGGCTACACCTTC
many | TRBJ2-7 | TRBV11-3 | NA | CASSGFRDAVTHEQYF | TGTGCCAGCAGCGGCTTCCGGGACGCCGTAACCCACGAGCAGTACTTC
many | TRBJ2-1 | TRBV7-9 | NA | CASRDGANEQFF | TGTGCCAGCAGGGACGGAGCTAATGAGCAGTTCTTC
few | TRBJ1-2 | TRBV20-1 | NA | CSASTGALLAYGYTF | TGCAGTGCTTCAACCGGGGCCCTATTGGCCTATGGCTACACCTTC
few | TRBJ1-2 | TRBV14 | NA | CASSPNQGYGYTF | TGTGCCAGCAGCCCAAACCAGGGCTATGGCTACACCTTC
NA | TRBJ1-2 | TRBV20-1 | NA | CSARLGEYYGYTF | TGCAGTGCTAGACTGGGCGAGTATTATGGCTACACCTTC
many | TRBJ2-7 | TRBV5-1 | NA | CASSPEGGTQGF | TGCGCCAGCAGCCCGGAGGGCGGGACCCAGGGCTTC
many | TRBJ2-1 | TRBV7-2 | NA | CASSFFGTYNEQFF | TGTGCCAGCAGCTTCTTCGGGACCTACAATGAGCAGTTCTTC
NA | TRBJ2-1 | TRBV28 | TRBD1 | CASSFNRGPTFTDNEQFF | TGTGCCAGCAGTTTTAACAGGGGGCCTACTTTTACCGACAATGAGCAGTTCTTC
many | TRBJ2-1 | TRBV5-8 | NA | CASIDSSYNEQFF | TGTGCCAGCATCGACAGCTCCTACAATGAGCAGTTCTTC
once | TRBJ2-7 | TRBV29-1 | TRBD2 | CSVMTSGSYEQYF | TGCAGCGTGATGACTAGCGGGAGTTACGAGCAGTACTTC
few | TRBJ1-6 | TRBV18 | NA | CASSPNPVNSPLHF | TGTGCCAGCTCACCAAATCCCGTTAATTCACCCCTCCACTTT
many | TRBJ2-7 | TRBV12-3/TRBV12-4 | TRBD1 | CASGQGFYEQYF | TGTGCCAGCGGACAGGGTTTCTACGAGCAGTACTTC
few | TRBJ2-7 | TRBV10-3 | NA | CAISEDIWGSDPYEQYF | TGTGCCATCAGTGAGGATATTTGGGGATCCGATCCCTACGAGCAGTACTTC
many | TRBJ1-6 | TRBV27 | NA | CASRDRREYNSPLHF | TGTGCCAGCAGAGACCGCAGGGAATATAATTCACCCCTCCACTTT
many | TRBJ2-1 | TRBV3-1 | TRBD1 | CASSQGQGWNEQFF | TGTGCCAGCAGCCAAGGACAGGGGTGGAATGAGCAGTTCTTC
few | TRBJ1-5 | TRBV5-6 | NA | CASSLGGGAGDSNQPQHF | TGTGCCAGCAGCTTGGGAGGCGGGGCAGGGGACAGCAATCAGCCCCAGCATTTT
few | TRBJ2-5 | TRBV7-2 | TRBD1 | CASSLEGTDRKTQYF | TGTGCCAGCAGCTTAGAAGGGACAGATAGAAAGACCCAGTACTTC
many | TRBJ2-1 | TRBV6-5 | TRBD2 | CASSYLAGDRYNEQFF | TGTGCCAGCAGTTACTTAGCGGGAGATCGGTACAATGAGCAGTTCTTC
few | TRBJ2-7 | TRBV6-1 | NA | CASRGLHYEQYF | TGTGCCAGCAGGGGACTCCATTACGAGCAGTACTTC
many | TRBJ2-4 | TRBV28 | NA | CASSLLTLRAVAKNIQYF | TGTGCCAGCAGTTTGTTAACCCTTAGGGCAGTAGCCAAAAACATTCAGTACTTC
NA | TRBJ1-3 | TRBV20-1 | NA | CSARDSAVRSGNTIYF | TGCAGTGCTAGAGATTCGGCCGTCAGATCTGGAAACACCATATATTTT
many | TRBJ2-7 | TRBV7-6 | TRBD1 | CASSPLGQGDYEQYF | TGTGCCAGCAGCCCGTTGGGACAGGGTGACTACGAGCAGTACTTC
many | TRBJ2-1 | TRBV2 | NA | CASGGGAFNHEQFF | TGTGCCAGCGGAGGGGGCGCGTTCAACCATGAGCAGTTCTTC
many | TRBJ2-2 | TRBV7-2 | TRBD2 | CASSSGAFGLAIGELFF | TGTGCCAGCAGCTCAGGGGCATTTGGACTAGCGATCGGGGAGCTGTTTTTT
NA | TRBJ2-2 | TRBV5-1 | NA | CASSGDPTSLYTGELFF | TGCGCCAGCAGCGGGGACCCGACTAGTCTCTACACCGGGGAGCTGTTTTTT
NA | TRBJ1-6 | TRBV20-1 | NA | CSDKRSGFSSPLHF | TGCAGTGATAAACGTTCAGGGTTCTCATCACCCCTCCACTTT
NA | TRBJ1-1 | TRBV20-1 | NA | CSARGTQGISEAFF | TGCAGTGCTAGGGGGACACAGGGTATCTCTGAAGCTTTCTTT
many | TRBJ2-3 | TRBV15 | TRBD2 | CATSRDLATSGSPTDTQYF | TGTGCCACCAGCAGAGATTTGGCAACGAGCGGGAGTCCCACAGATACGCAGTATTTT
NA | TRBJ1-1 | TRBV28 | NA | CASRAPGTRKANTEAFF | TGTGCCAGCAGGGCCCCCGGGACAAGAAAAGCGAACACTGAAGCTTTCTTT